This T cell receptor beta chain was recorded in a study of sequential checkpoint blockade in melanoma. Study background: After both sequences, patients received maintenance nivolumab.

Described treatment: randomized to nivolumab then ipilimumab (arm A) or the reverse (arm B). DNA-damaging chemotherapy had not been given to any patient beforehand. Sorted cells were live CD3+CD8+, lacking CD19 and CD56, from PBMCs. The germline CDR1 and CDR2 sequences are MDHEN and SYDVKM. The CDR3 is 16 amino acids. V was pared by 4 bases and J by 8 bases, with 13 bases of the junction left unmatched. The protocol was immunoSEQ multiplex PCR, while the TCRdb copy is restricted to in-frame clones and leaves out a portion. Of about 11,000 clones listed, roughly 76% are singletons. This clone was seen just once.

This TCR derives from a human donor with melanoma. The J gene is TRBJ2-1, the V gene TRBV28, with 8 bases lining up with TRBD2. Sample: CD8+ T cells sorted from blood (inferred from file names), taken from a patient given nivolumab and ipilimumab in sequence. In DNA, the CDR3 is TGTGCCAGCAGTTCACCGGGACTAGACCGTTGGGATGAGCAGTTCTTC. This encodes CASSSPGLDRWDEQFF.